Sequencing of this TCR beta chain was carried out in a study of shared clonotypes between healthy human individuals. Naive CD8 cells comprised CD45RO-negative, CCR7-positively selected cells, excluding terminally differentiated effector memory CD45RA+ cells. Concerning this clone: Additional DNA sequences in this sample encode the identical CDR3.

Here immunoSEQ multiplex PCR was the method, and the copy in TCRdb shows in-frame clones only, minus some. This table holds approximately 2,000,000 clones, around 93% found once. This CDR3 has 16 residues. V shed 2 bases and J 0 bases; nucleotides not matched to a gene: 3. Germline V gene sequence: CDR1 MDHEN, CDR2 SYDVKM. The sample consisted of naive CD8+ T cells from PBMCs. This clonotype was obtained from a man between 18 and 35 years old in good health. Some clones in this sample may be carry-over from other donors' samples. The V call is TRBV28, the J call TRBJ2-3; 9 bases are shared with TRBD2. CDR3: CASSLGLAGSTDTQYF. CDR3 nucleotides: TGTGCCAGCAGTTTAGGGCTAGCGGGAAGCACAGATACGCAGTATTTT.